These T cell receptor beta chains were read from a single sample in a study of blood T cell repertoires in COVID-19. TCRdb's table, derived via immunoSEQ multiplex PCR, lists solely in-frame clones and lacks some. The table lists 150,000 to 200,000 clones, about 93% of them singletons. The specimen was peripheral blood. The receptors derive from a woman aged 50 to 60 with acute or convalescent COVID-19. The CDR3 runs from the conserved cysteine through the conserved F or W. A D gene is named only where the DNA matches it firmly. Clone size is not always given. Where it is, it says once, few, many or a class for expanded clones.

clone size	V gene	D gene	J gene	CDR3 protein	CDR3 DNA
-	TRBV6-5	-	TRBJ1-1	CASSYGGGTEAFF	TGTGCCAGCAGTTACGGAGGAGGCACTGAAGCTTTCTTT
-	TRBV2	-	TRBJ1-5	CASSPEGNQPQHF	TGTGCCAGCAGCCCTGAGGGCAATCAGCCCCAGCATTTT
-	TRBV12-3/TRBV12-4	-	TRBJ1-2	CASGGRSWSYTF	TGTGCCAGCGGGGGGAGGTCCTGGAGCTACACCTTC
-	TRBV24-1	-	TRBJ1-2	CATSGGDNYGYTF	TGTGCCACCAGTGGGGGGGATAACTATGGCTACACCTTC
-	TRBV4-1	-	TRBJ1-1	CASSHYSNTEAFF	TGCGCCAGCAGCCACTACTCGAACACTGAAGCTTTCTTT
-	TRBV10-3	TRBD1	TRBJ1-1	CAISPQGSVSAFF	TGTGCCATCAGCCCACAGGGGAGCGTTTCGGCTTTCTTT
-	TRBV18	TRBD1	TRBJ1-2	CASSPGTGREGYTF	TGTGCCAGCTCACCCGGGACAGGGCGGGAAGGCTACACCTTC
-	TRBV13	TRBD2	TRBJ2-5	CASSSTSGPPGETQYF	TGTGCCAGCAGCTCGACTAGCGGTCCCCCGGGAGAGACCCAGTACTTC
-	TRBV6-2/TRBV6-3	-	TRBJ1-1	CASSLLSTEAFF	TGTGCCAGCAGCCTCCTTAGCACTGAAGCTTTCTTT
-	TRBV10-2	-	TRBJ2-7	CASTGAESSYEQYF	TGCGCCAGCACTGGAGCGGAGAGCTCCTACGAGCAGTACTTC
-	TRBV12-3/TRBV12-4	-	TRBJ2-1	CATSPGGEQFF	TGTGCCACCAGTCCCGGCGGTGAGCAGTTCTTC
-	TRBV9	-	TRBJ1-3	CASSVDGTGNTIYF	TGTGCCAGCAGCGTAGACGGTACTGGAAACACCATATATTTT
-	TRBV24-1	TRBD1	TRBJ2-5	CATSDLRDSQETQYF	TGTGCCACCAGTGATTTGAGGGACAGCCAAGAGACCCAGTACTTC
-	TRBV11-3	-	TRBJ1-6	CASSSHYNSPLHF	TGTGCCAGCAGCTCACATTATAATTCACCCCTCCACTTT
-	TRBV6-2/TRBV6-3	-	TRBJ2-7	CASSPGGLKAYEQYF	TGTGCCAGCAGCCCTGGAGGGCTCAAAGCCTACGAGCAGTACTTC
once	TRBV9	-	TRBJ2-3	CASSVAAAGRDTQYF	TGTGCCAGCAGCGTAGCGGCTGCGGGAAGGGATACGCAGTATTTT
-	TRBV28	-	TRBJ1-1	CASSPQGKGGTEAFF	TGTGCCAGCAGTCCGCAGGGTAAAGGGGGCACTGAAGCTTTCTTT
once	TRBV7-2	TRBD2	TRBJ2-3	CASNLYGAGGVGTDTQYF	TGTGCCAGCAACTTGTATGGAGCGGGGGGCGTGGGCACAGATACGCAGTATTTT
few	TRBV19	TRBD2	TRBJ2-1	CASSTPGLAAVGSYNEQFF	TGTGCCAGTAGTACCCCGGGACTAGCGGCTGTAGGCTCCTACAATGAGCAGTTCTTC
-	TRBV7-2	-	TRBJ1-3	CASSLSLASGNTIYF	TGTGCCAGCTCGTTAAGTCTGGCCTCTGGAAACACCATATATTTT
-	TRBV21-1	-	TRBJ1-4	CASSESHRSRVTANSATNEKLFF	TGTGCCAGCAGCGAAAGTCACCGTTCTAGGGTGACAGCAAATTCTGCAACTAATGAAAAACTGTTTTTT
-	TRBV7-2	-	TRBJ1-1	CASAGGPEAFF	TGTGCCAGCGCTGGGGGCCCTGAAGCTTTCTTT
few	TRBV28	TRBD1	TRBJ1-5	CASSLWTGVQPQHF	TGTGCCAGCAGTTTATGGACAGGGGTCCAGCCCCAGCATTTT
-	TRBV28	-	TRBJ1-5	CASSFFRGQPQHF	TGTGCCAGCAGTTTCTTCAGGGGTCAGCCCCAGCATTTT
-	TRBV7-9	-	TRBJ1-4	CASSLATSEKLFF	TGTGCCAGCAGCTTAGCAACATCGGAAAAACTGTTTTTT
-	TRBV3-1/TRBV3-2	-	TRBJ2-1	CASSQVLNNEQFF	TGTGCCAGCAGCCAAGTTCTTAACAATGAGCAGTTCTTC
-	TRBV6-5	-	TRBJ2-1	CASSYSGIKLTGEQFF	TGTGCCAGCAGTTATTCCGGGATCAAATTAACGGGTGAGCAGTTCTTC
-	TRBV3-1/TRBV3-2	TRBD1	TRBJ1-2	CASSQVGGLGYTF	TGTGCCAGCAGCCAAGTAGGGGGCCTTGGCTACACCTTC
few	TRBV25-1	-	TRBJ1-1	CASSEWVQGGTEAFF	TGTGCCAGCAGTGAATGGGTCCAGGGCGGCACTGAAGCTTTCTTT
-	TRBV19	TRBD1	TRBJ1-1	CASSIQGAEAFF	TGTGCCAGTAGTATTCAGGGGGCTGAAGCTTTCTTT
-	TRBV2	TRBD1	TRBJ2-2	CASRPDRGRFLGELFF	TGTGCCAGCAGACCTGACAGGGGGCGATTTCTCGGGGAGCTGTTTTTT
-	TRBV23-1	TRBD1	TRBJ2-3	CASSQTGQGADTQYF	TGCGCCAGCAGTCAGACCGGACAGGGGGCAGATACGCAGTATTTT
-	TRBV6-6	TRBD1	TRBJ1-1	CASSRPGTGVATEAFF	TGTGCCAGCAGCCGTCCCGGGACAGGGGTGGCCACTGAAGCTTTCTTT
few	TRBV24-1	TRBD1	TRBJ1-1	CATRGTGETTEAFF	TGTGCCACCAGGGGGACAGGGGAAACGACTGAAGCTTTCTTT
once	TRBV13	TRBD2	TRBJ2-3	CASSPTAGGPPDTQYF	TGTGCCAGCAGCCCGACCGCGGGGGGGCCCCCAGATACGCAGTATTTT
-	TRBV24-1	-	TRBJ2-1	CATSDRPYEQFF	TGTGCCACCAGTGACCGTCCCTATGAGCAGTTCTTC
-	TRBV24-1	-	TRBJ2-2	CATSDPGHWNTGELFF	TGTGCCACCAGTGACCCGGGACACTGGAACACCGGGGAGCTGTTTTTT
-	TRBV2	TRBD2	TRBJ2-7	CASSEAVAGSYEQYF	TGTGCCAGCAGTGAAGCGGTAGCGGGGTCCTACGAGCAGTACTTC
-	TRBV5-1	TRBD2	TRBJ2-1	CASSFGDSREGEQFF	TGCGCCAGCAGCTTCGGGGACTCTCGGGAGGGTGAGCAGTTCTTC
-	TRBV10-3	-	TRBJ1-2	CAITSGDSNYGYTF	TGTGCCATCACTTCAGGAGACAGTAACTATGGCTACACCTTC
-	TRBV11-2	TRBD1	TRBJ1-1	CASSLLQGSEAFF	TGTGCCAGCAGCTTATTACAGGGGTCTGAAGCTTTCTTT
-	TRBV12-3/TRBV12-4	-	TRBJ2-7	CASRSRGEQYF	TGTGCCAGCAGGTCCAGGGGCGAGCAGTACTTC
-	TRBV7-2	TRBD2	TRBJ2-1	CASSPREGRSYNEQFF	TGTGCCAGCAGCCCCCGGGAGGGGAGGTCCTACAATGAGCAGTTCTTC
-	TRBV5-1	-	TRBJ1-4	CASSLDYATNEKLFF	TGCGCCAGCAGCTTGGACTATGCAACTAATGAAAAACTGTTTTTT
-	TRBV6-5	TRBD2	TRBJ2-7	CASSYGEGSPYEQYF	TGTGCCAGCAGTTACGGGGAGGGATCTCCCTACGAGCAGTACTTC
-	TRBV24-1	-	TRBJ1-1	CATSDPSQGNTEAFF	TGTGCCACCAGTGATCCGTCACAGGGTAACACTGAAGCTTTCTTT
-	TRBV10-3	-	TRBJ2-7	CAISASASITTYEQYF	TGTGCCATCAGTGCCTCCGCTAGCATCACTACCTACGAGCAGTACTTC
-	TRBV27	TRBD1	TRBJ1-2	CASSLTGAAGVRYGYTF	TGTGCCAGCAGTTTGACAGGGGCGGCGGGAGTACGATATGGCTACACCTTC
-	TRBV5-4	-	TRBJ1-2	CASSDSAGDYGYTF	TGTGCCAGCAGCGATAGTGCAGGGGACTATGGCTACACCTTC
-	TRBV30	-	TRBJ2-7	CAWSRGIEQYF	TGTGCCTGGAGTAGGGGGATCGAGCAGTACTTC
once	TRBV11-2	-	TRBJ1-2	CASSREGSNYGYTF	TGTGCCAGCAGCCGGGAAGGTTCCAACTATGGCTACACCTTC